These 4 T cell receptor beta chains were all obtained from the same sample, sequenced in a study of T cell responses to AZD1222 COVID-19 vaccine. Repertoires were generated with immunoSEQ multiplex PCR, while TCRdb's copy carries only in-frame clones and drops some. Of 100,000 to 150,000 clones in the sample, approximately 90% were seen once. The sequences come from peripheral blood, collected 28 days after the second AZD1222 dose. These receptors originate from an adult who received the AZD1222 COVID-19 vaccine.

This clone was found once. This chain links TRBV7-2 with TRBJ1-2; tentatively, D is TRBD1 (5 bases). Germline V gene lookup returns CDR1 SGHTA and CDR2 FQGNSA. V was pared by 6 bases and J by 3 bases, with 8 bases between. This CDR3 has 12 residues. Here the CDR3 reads CASRRGDYGYTF. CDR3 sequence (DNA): TGTGCCAGCAGAAGAGGGGACTATGGCTACACCTTC.

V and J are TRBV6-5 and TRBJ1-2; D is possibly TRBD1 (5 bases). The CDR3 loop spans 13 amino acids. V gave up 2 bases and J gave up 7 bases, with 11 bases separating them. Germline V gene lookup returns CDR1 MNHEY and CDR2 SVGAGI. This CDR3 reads CASSYEGSTGYTF. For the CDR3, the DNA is TGTGCCAGCAGTTACGAGGGGAGTACTGGCTACACCTTC.

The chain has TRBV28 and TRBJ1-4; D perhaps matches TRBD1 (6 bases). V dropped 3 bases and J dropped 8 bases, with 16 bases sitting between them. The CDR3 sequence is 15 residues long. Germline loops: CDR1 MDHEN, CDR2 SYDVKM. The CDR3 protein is CASSLFQGLTEKLFF. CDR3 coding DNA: TGTGCCAGCAGTTTGTTCCAGGGGTTAACGGAAAAACTGTTTTTT.

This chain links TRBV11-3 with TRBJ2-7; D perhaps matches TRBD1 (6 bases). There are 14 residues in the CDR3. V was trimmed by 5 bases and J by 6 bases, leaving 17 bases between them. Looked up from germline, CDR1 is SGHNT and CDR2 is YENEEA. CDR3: CASSRGTTSLEQYF. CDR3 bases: TGTGCCAGCAGCCGAGGGACAACCTCCCTCGAGCAGTACTTC.